The 26 T cell receptor beta chains in this list originate from one sample, sequenced in a study of blood T cell repertoires in COVID-19. Measured with immunoSEQ multiplex PCR; TCRdb has only the in-frame clones, and not every one. The sample holds roughly 68,000 clones; roughly 88% are singletons and the top ten take 4.5% to 5%. The sequenced sample was peripheral blood. These receptors originate from a human donor in a cohort sampled during active COVID-19.

The chain uses TRBV27 and TRBJ2-7; 11 nucleotides agree with TRBD1. Trimming took 5 bases from V and 6 from J; bases not matched to a gene: 9. This CDR3 comprises 15 residues. CDR1 and CDR2 from the germline V gene are MNHEY and SMNVEV (reference sequence). The DNA for the CDR3 is TGTGCCAGCAGTACCCCTACCGGGACAGGGGGCGAGCAGTACTTC. Translating gives CASSTPTGTGGEQYF.

The chain joins TRBV19 to TRBJ2-4; 7 nucleotides align to TRBD1. Looked up from germline, CDR1 is LNHDA and CDR2 is SQIVND (reference sequence). The CDR3 runs 16 residues. V lost 5 bases, J lost 0 bases, and 7 bases stayed unmatched. The CDR3 DNA sequence: TGTGCCAGTAGTCCACGACAGGGTCTAGCCAAAAACATTCAGTACTTC. This translates into CASSPRQGLAKNIQYF.

V gene TRBV5-4 combines with J gene TRBJ1-2, with 7 bases fitting TRBD1. Trimming took 5 bases from V and 3 from J; bases not matched to a gene: 7. This CDR3 is 14 amino acids long. Germline CDR1 SGHNT, CDR2 YYREEE (reference sequence). CDR3 nucleotides: TGTGCCAGCAGAGGCAACAGGGGAGACTATGGCTACACCTTC. Translated: CASRGNRGDYGYTF. Full variable domain (rest looked up from reference TRBV5-4 and TRBJ1-2): ETGVTQSPTHLIKTRGQQVTLRCSSQSGHNTVSWYQQALGQGPQFIFQYYREEENGRGNFPPRFSGLQFPNYSSELNVNALELDDSALYLCASRGNRGDYGYTFGSGTRLTVV.

The chain carries TRBV5-1 and TRBJ2-5, with D possibly matching TRBD1 (6 bases). Germline-derived CDR1 and CDR2 are SGHRS and YFSETQ. Trimming left V 0 bases short and J 3 bases short, with 6 bases between. The CDR3 length is 13 residues. DNA for the CDR3: TGCGCCAGCAGCTTGGACAGGGAAGAGACCCAGTACTTC. This codes for CASSLDREETQYF.

V and J are TRBV7-3 and TRBJ1-2; 9 positions agree with TRBD1. Looked up from germline, CDR1 is SGHTA and CDR2 is FQGTGA. The CDR3 is 16 amino acids. Losses at the gene ends were 5 bases for V and 6 bases for J; bases not matched to a gene: 13. This CDR3 reads CASSRTGTGYPDGYTF. Written as DNA, the CDR3 is TGTGCCAGCAGCCGGACCGGGACAGGGTATCCGGATGGCTACACCTTC.

J is TRBJ2-7 and V is TRBV3-1 (or the pseudogene TRBV3-2); TRBD2 aligns across 10 bases. Unmatched junction bases numbered 6, after V lost 4 bases and J lost 3 bases. Germline lookup yields CDR1 LGHDT and CDR2 YNNKEL (reference sequence). This CDR3 is built from 15 residues. The CDR3 spells CASSLERGGVYEQYF. For the CDR3, the DNA is TGTGCCAGCAGCCTCGAGCGGGGGGGCGTCTACGAGCAGTACTTC.

In DNA, the CDR3 is TGTGCCAGCAGTTTAAGGAGAAACGGTGCCCAGCATTTT. Its translation is CASSLRRNGAQHF. The V gene is TRBV27, the J gene TRBJ1-5; unclear D gene. From germline, CDR1 is MNHEY and CDR2 SMNVEV (reference sequence). CDR3 length equals 13 residues. The V end was cut by 2 bases, the J end by 11 bases, with 13 bases between.

The genes are TRBV5-1 and TRBJ2-7, with 10 bases identical to TRBD2. The CDR3 is made up of 15 amino acids. V was clipped by 4 bases and J by 2 bases; unmatched bases: 6. Germline CDR1 and CDR2: SGHRS and YFSETQ. This chain's CDR3 is CASSIASGGTYEQYF. DNA for the CDR3: TGCGCCAGCAGCATCGCTAGCGGGGGAACCTACGAGCAGTACTTC.

This clone was counted a few times. The CDR3 loop reads CASSPTTGTYEQYF. For the CDR3, the DNA is TGTGCCAGCAGCCCCACGACAGGGACCTACGAGCAGTACTTC. The rearrangement links TRBV7-9 to TRBJ2-7, with 7 bases lining up with TRBD1. Per germline, CDR1 SEHNR and CDR2 FQNEAQ (reference sequence). The CDR3 covers 14 residues. V trimming: 5 bases; J trimming: 2 bases; junction bases outside the gene matches: 6.

V gene TRBV6-2 or TRBV6-3 combines with J gene TRBJ2-3, with TRBD2 matching 10 bases. Germline lookup yields CDR1 MNHEY and CDR2 SVGEGT. The CDR3 spans 15 residues. V lost 4 bases, J lost 0 bases, and 1 base stayed unmatched. The CDR3 region is CASSSAGGSTDTQYF. In nucleotides, the CDR3 is TGTGCCAGCAGTTCAGCGGGGGGGAGCACAGATACGCAGTATTTT.

The rearrangement links TRBV28 to TRBJ2-5; D perhaps matches TRBD2 (6 bases). The CDR3 covers 13 residues. Germline V gene data show CDR1 as MDHEN and CDR2 as SYDVKM. With 2 bases removed from V and 5 bases from J, the gap between germline ends came to 9 bases. This CDR3 reads CASSLQEGETQYF. The CDR3 nucleotides are TGTGCCAGCAGTTTACAGGAGGGGGAGACCCAGTACTTC.

The chain couples TRBV29-1 to TRBJ2-1; a weak D match, TRBD1 (6 bases). Germline V gene data show CDR1 as SQVTM and CDR2 as ANQGSEA. The CDR3 runs 12 residues. V was pared by 6 bases and J by 7 bases, with 13 bases between. The chain's CDR3 is CSVFTGLNEQFF. The DNA for the CDR3 is TGCAGCGTCTTTACAGGGTTAAATGAGCAGTTCTTC.

J is TRBJ2-7 and V is TRBV24-1, with TRBD2 matching 7 bases. Germline V gives CDR1 KGHDR, CDR2 SFDVKD. J was trimmed by 3 bases and V by 3 bases; bases with no gene match: 7. CDR3 size: 15 residues. The CDR3 DNA is TGTGCCACCAGTGATCGGCAGGGAGGGGTCTACGAGCAGTACTTC. This encodes CATSDRQGGVYEQYF.

The chain's CDR3 is CASSPPGALSYNEQFF. CDR3 sequence (DNA): TGTGCCAGCTCACCACCGGGGGCACTCTCCTACAATGAGCAGTTCTTC. J is TRBJ2-1 and V is TRBV18; the D gene is possibly TRBD1 (6 bases). Trimming removed 0 bases at V and 0 bases at J, with 9 bases between. Germline-derived CDR1 and CDR2 are KGHSH and LQKENI. The CDR3 has 16 amino acids.

This clone was detected only once. This chain uses TRBV11-2 with TRBJ2-3, with TRBD1 identical over 8 bases. CDR3 size: 15 residues. CDR1 is SGHAT and CDR2 is FQNNGV in the germline V gene. V trimming: 5 bases; J trimming: 2 bases; junction bases outside the gene matches: 6. This CDR3 reads CASSIRDRSTDTQYF. For the CDR3, the DNA is TGTGCCAGCAGCATCCGGGACAGGTCCACAGATACGCAGTATTTT.

The V and J genes are TRBV2 and TRBJ1-2; D gene uncertain. Germline V gene data show CDR1 as SNHLY and CDR2 as FYNNEI. The CDR3 spans 11 residues. The V gene lost 7 bases and the J gene lost 4 bases, with 7 bases spanning the gap. In nucleotides, the CDR3 is TGTGCCAGCACTGTTTCCTATGGCTACACCTTC. It yields the protein CASTVSYGYTF.

V is TRBV29-1 and J is TRBJ1-1; 7 nucleotides line up with TRBD1. Trimming at V came to 2 bases and at J to 11 bases, leaving 14 bases not matched to a gene. The CDR3 has 14 residues. Germline CDR1 is SQVTM and CDR2 is ANQGSEA. In nucleotides, the CDR3 is TGCAGCGTTGAAATGGGGGGACGACAGGGTGAGGCTTTCTTT. It codes for CSVEMGGRQGEAFF.

The rearrangement uses TRBV24-1 and TRBJ2-1; TRBD2 agrees at 10 bases. CDR1 and CDR2 from the germline V gene are KGHDR and SFDVKD. The CDR3 totals 17 residues. The junction had 12 bases not matched to a gene; V was cut back by 4 bases and J by 7 bases. This CDR3 is CATSDPAGGRKWNEQFF. In DNA form, the CDR3 reads TGTGCCACCAGTGACCCAGCGGGAGGGCGTAAGTGGAATGAGCAGTTCTTC.

The chain employs TRBV6-1 and TRBJ1-1; D may be TRBD1 (6 bases). Trimming cost V 7 bases and J 0 bases, with 21 bases left between them. CDR1 MNHNS and CDR2 SASEGT come from the germline V gene. This CDR3 has 17 residues. The DNA for the CDR3 is TGTGCCAGCATTAAAGCGGCGACAGGTCTGATGAACACTGAAGCTTTCTTT. Protein: CASIKAATGLMNTEAFF.

The chain combines TRBV7-9 with TRBJ2-1; 8 bases match TRBD2. V lost 7 bases to trimming and J lost 7 bases; unmatched junction nucleotides: 12. The CDR3 sequence is 15 residues long. Per the germline V gene, CDR1 is SEHNR and CDR2 is FQNEAQ (reference sequence). The CDR3 is CASIKTGGLRNEQFF. As DNA, the CDR3 is TGTGCCAGCATCAAAACGGGGGGGCTGAGAAATGAGCAGTTCTTC.

The gene calls are TRBV3-1 (or the pseudogene TRBV3-2) and TRBJ1-5; no definite D call. Germline CDR1 is LGHDT and CDR2 is YNNKEL (reference sequence). Trimming took off 0 bases at V and 0 bases at J, with 18 bases between the two ends. This CDR3 is built from 19 residues. CDR3 DNA sequence: TGTGCCAGCAGCCAAGACACCCTGGGGAGGCCTAATAGCAATCAGCCCCAGCATTTT. It encodes CASSQDTLGRPNSNQPQHF.

This chain uses TRBV7-8 with TRBJ2-5; the match to TRBD2 covers 16 bases. V lost 6 bases and J lost 5; bases outside the gene matches: 9. Germline loops: CDR1 SGHVS, CDR2 FQNEAQ. The CDR3 length is 17 residues. CDR3 sequence: CASRIGTSGGARETQYF. The CDR3 DNA follows: TGTGCCAGCAGAATCGGGACTAGCGGGGGGGCTCGGGAGACCCAGTACTTC.

V gene TRBV29-1 combines with J gene TRBJ2-3; D is uncertain. In germline, CDR1 is SQVTM, CDR2 ANQGSEA. V was pared by 6 bases and J by 2 bases, with 18 bases between. This CDR3 region has 15 residues. The CDR3 reads CSVSQTFTFTDTQYF. The CDR3 nucleotides are TGCAGCGTCTCCCAGACTTTTACCTTCACAGATACGCAGTATTTT.

This chain uses TRBV2 with TRBJ1-5; 9 bases agree with TRBD1. CDR1 is SNHLY and CDR2 is FYNNEI in the germline V gene. The V and J ends lost 6 bases and 1 base, in that order; junction bases with no gene match: 4. The CDR3 is made up of 15 amino acids. CDR3 sequence: CASSGQGISNQPQHF. CDR3 in DNA: TGTGCCAGCAGCGGACAGGGGATAAGCAATCAGCCCCAGCATTTT.

This CDR3 reads CASSGTLDNTGELFF. CDR3 DNA: TGCGCCAGCAGCGGCACCCTAGATAACACCGGGGAGCTGTTTTTT. The chain carries TRBV5-1 and TRBJ2-2; D gene unclear. Trimming removed 4 bases at V and 2 bases at J, with 12 bases between. The CDR3 runs to 15 residues. Per the germline V gene, CDR1 is SGHRS and CDR2 is YFSETQ.

This clone was recorded only once. This chain connects TRBV25-1 to TRBJ2-3, with TRBD2 matching over 8 bases. There are 13 residues in the CDR3. CDR1 and CDR2 from the germline V gene are MGHDK and SYGVNS. After removal of 3 bases from V and 13 bases from J, the junction contained 9 bases not matched to a gene. CDR3 coding DNA: TGTGCCAGCAGTGATTCTCAGCGGGAGTGGAAGTATTTT. Amino acids: CASSDSQREWKYF. Filled out from reference TRBV25-1 and TRBJ2-3, the complete variable domain reads EADIYQTPRYLVIGTGKKITLECSQTMGHDKMYWYQQDPGMELHLIHYSYGVNSTEKGDLSSESTVSRIRTEHFPLTLESARPSHTSQYLCASSDSQREWKYFGPGTRLTVL.